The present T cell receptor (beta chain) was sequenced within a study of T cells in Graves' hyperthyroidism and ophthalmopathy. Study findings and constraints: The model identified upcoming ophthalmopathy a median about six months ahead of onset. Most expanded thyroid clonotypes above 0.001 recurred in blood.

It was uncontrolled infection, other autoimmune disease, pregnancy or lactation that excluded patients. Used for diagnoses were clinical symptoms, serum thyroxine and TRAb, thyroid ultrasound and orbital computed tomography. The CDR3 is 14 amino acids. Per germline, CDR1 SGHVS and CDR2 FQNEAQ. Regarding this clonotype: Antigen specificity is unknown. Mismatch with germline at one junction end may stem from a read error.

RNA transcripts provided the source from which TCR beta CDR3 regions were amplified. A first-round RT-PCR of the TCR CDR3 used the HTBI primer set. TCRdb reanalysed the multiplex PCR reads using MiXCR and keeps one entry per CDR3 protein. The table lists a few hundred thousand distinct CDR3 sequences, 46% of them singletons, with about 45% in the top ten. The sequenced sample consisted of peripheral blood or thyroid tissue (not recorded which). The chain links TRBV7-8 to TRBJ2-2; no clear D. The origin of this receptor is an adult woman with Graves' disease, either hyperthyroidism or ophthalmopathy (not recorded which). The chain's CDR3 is CASSQDWNTGELFF. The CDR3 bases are TGCGCCAGCAGCCAAGATTGGAACACCGGGGAGCTGTTTTTT.